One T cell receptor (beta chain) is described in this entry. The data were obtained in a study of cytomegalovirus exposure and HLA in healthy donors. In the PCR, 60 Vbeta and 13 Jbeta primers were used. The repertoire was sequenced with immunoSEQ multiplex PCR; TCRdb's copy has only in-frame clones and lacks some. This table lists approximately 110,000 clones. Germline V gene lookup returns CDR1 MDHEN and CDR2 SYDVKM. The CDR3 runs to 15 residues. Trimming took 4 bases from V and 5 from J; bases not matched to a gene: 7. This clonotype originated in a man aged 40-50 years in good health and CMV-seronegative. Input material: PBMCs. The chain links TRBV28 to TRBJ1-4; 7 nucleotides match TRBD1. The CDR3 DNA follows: TGTGCCAGCAGTTCGCGGACAGGCCAAAATGAAAAACTGTTTTTT. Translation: CASSSRTGQNEKLFF.